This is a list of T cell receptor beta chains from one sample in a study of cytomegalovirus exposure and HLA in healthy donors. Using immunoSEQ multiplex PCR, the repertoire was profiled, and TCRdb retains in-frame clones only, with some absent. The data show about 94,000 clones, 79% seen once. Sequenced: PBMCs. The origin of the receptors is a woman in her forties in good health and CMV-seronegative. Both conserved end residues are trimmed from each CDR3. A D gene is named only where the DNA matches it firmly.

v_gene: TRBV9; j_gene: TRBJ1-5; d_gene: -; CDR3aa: ASRGARRQPQH
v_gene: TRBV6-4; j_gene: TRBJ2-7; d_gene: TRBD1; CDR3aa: ASRVGQREQY
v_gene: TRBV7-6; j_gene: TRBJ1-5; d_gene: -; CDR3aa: ASSLGEINQPQH
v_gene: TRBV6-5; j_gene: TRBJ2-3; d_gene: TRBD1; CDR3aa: ASRLQGATDTQY
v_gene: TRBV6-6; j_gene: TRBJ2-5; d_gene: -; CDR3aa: ASSYSRGIQETQY
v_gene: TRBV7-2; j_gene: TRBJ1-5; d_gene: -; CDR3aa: ASRRTDSNQPQH
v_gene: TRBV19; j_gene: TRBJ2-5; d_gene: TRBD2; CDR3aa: ASSIDRLAGQETQY
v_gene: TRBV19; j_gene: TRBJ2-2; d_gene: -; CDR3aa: ASSMIQGRLSGELF
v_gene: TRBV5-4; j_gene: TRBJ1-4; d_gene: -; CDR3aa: ASSPGKDEKLF
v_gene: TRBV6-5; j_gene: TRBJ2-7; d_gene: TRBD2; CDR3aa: ASSYAWEGGEQY